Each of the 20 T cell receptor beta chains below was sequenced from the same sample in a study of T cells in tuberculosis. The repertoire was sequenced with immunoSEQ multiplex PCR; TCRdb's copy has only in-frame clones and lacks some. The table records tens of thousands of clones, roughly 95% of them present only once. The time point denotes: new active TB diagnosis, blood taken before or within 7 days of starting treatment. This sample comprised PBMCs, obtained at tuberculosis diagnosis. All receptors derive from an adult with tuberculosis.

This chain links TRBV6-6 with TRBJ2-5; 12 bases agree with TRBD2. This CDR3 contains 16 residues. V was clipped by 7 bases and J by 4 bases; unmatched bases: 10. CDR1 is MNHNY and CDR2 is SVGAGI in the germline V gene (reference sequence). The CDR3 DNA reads TGTGCCAGCACCCCCCCTAGCGGGGGGGCAGTAGAGACCCAGTACTTC. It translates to CASTPPSGGAVETQYF.

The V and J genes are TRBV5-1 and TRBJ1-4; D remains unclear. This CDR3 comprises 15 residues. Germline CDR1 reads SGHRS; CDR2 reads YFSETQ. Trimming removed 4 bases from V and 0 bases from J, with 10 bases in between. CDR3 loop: CASSQGDATNEKLFF. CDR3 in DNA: TGCGCCAGCAGCCAAGGAGACGCAACTAATGAAAAACTGTTTTTT.

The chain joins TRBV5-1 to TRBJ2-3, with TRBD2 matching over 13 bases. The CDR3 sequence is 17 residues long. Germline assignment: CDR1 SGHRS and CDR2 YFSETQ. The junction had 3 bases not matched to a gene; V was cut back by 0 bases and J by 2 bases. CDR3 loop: CASSLAGLAGNTDTQYF. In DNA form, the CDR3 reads TGCGCCAGCAGCTTGGCGGGACTAGCGGGGAACACAGATACGCAGTATTTT.

CDR3 coding DNA: TGTGCCAGCAGTCGAACAGGGCTAAGTGGAAACACCATATATTTT. It codes for CASSRTGLSGNTIYF. The chain uses TRBV28 and TRBJ1-3, with D possibly TRBD1 on 6 matching bases. Trimming pared 5 bases from V and 3 bases from J, leaving 14 bases between. There are 15 residues in the CDR3. Germline V gene data show CDR1 as MDHEN and CDR2 as SYDVKM.

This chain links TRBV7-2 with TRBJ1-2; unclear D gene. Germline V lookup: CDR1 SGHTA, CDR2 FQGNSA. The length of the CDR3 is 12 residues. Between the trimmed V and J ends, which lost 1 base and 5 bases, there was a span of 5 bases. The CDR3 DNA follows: TGTGCCAGCAGCTTAGGGAGATATGGCTACACCTTC. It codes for CASSLGRYGYTF. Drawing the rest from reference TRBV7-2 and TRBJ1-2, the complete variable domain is GAGVSQSPSNKVTEKGKDVELRCDPISGHTALYWYRQSLGQGLEFLIYFQGNSAPDKSGLPSDRFSAERTGGSVSTLTIQRTQQEDSAVYLCASSLGRYGYTFGSGTRLTVV.

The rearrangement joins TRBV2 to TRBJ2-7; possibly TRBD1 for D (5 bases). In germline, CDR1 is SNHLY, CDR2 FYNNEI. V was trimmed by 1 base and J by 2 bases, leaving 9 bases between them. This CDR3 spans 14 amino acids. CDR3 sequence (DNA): TGTGCCAGCAGTGAAGAGACAGTTGCCTACGAGCAGTACTTC. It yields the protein CASSEETVAYEQYF.

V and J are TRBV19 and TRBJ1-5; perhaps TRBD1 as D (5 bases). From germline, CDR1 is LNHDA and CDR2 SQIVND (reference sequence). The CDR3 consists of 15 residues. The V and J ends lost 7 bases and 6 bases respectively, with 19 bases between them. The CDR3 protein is CASTSRGGTSQPQHF. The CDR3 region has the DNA TGTGCCAGTACCTCGCGCGGGGGAACGTCTCAGCCCCAGCATTTT.

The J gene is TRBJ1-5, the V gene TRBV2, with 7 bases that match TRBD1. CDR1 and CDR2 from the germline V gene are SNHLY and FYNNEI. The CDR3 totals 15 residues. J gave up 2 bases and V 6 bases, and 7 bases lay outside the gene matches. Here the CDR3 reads CASSEEGGGNQPQHF. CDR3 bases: TGTGCCAGCAGCGAGGAAGGGGGCGGCAATCAGCCCCAGCATTTT.

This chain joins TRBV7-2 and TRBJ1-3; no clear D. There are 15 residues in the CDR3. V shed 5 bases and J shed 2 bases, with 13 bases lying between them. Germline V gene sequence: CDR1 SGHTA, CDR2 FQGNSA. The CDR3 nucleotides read TGTGCCAGCAGCCCCGAGGCCTTTCCTGGAAACACCATATATTTT. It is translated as CASSPEAFPGNTIYF.

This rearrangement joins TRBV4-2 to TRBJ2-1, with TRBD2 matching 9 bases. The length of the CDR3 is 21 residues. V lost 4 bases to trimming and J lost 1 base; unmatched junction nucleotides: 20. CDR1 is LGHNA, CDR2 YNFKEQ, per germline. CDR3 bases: TGTGCCAGCAGCCTAGAAGGCGGAGCGGGGGGAGTTCGTCGGTCCTACAATGAGCAGTTCTTC. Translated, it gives CASSLEGGAGGVRRSYNEQFF.

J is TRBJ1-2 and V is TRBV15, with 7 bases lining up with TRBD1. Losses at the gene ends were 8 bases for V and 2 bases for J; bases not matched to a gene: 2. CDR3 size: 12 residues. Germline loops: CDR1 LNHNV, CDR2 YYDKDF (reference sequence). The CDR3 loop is CATGQANYGYTF. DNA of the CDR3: TGTGCCACCGGACAGGCCAACTATGGCTACACCTTC.

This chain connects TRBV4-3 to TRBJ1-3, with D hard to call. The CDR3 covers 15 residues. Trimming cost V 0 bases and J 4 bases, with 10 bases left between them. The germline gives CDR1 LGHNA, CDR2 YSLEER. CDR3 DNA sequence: TGCGCCAGCAGCCAAGATGGCGGGGTCGGAAACACCATATATTTT. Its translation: CASSQDGGVGNTIYF.

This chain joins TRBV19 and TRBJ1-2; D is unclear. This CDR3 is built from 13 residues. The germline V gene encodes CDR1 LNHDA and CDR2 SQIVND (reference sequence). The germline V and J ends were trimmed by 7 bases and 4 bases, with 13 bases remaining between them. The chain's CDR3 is CASTGREGYGYTF. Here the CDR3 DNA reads TGTGCCAGTACCGGACGGGAGGGCTATGGCTACACCTTC. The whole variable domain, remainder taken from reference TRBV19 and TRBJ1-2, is DGGITQSPKYLFRKEGQNVTLSCEQNLNHDAMYWYRQDPGQGLRLIYYSQIVNDFQKGDIAEGYSVSREKKESFPLTVTSAQKNPTAFYLCASTGREGYGYTFGSGTRLTVV.

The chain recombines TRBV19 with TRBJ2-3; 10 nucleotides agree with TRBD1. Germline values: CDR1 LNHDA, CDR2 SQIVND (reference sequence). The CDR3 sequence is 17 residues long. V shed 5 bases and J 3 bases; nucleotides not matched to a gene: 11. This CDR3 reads CASSRGQGTPQTDTQYF. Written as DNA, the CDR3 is TGTGCCAGTAGTCGGGGACAGGGGACTCCTCAGACAGATACGCAGTATTTT.

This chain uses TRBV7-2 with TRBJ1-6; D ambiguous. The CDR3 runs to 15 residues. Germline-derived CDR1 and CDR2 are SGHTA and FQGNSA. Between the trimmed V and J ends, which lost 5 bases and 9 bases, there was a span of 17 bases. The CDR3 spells CASSPRIIETSPLHF. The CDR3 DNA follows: TGTGCCAGCAGCCCCAGGATTATCGAGACTTCACCCCTCCACTTT.

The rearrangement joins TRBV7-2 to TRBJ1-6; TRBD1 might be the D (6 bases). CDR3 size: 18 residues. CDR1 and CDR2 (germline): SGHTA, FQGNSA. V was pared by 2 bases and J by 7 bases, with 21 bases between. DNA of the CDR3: TGTGCCAGCAGCTTAAGGTCGGCGGGGGCGAGAGGGAATTCACCCCTCCACTTT. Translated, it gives CASSLRSAGARGNSPLHF.

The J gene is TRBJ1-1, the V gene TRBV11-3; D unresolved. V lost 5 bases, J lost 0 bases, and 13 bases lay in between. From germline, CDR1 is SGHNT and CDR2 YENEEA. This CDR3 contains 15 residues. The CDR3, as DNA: TGTGCCAGCAGCCAAGGCGGCAGCCTGAACACTGAAGCTTTCTTT. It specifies CASSQGGSLNTEAFF.

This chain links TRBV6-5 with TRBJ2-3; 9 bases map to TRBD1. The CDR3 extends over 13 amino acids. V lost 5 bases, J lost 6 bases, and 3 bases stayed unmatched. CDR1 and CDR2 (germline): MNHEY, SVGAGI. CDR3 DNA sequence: TGTGCCAGCAGTGGGACAGGGTGGGATACGCAGTATTTT. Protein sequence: CASSGTGWDTQYF.

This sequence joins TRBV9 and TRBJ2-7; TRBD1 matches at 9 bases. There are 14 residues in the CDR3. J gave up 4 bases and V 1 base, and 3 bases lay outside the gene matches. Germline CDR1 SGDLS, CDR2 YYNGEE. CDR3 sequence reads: CASSVSGTGYEQYF. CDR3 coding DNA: TGTGCCAGCAGCGTATCGGGGACAGGGTACGAGCAGTACTTC.

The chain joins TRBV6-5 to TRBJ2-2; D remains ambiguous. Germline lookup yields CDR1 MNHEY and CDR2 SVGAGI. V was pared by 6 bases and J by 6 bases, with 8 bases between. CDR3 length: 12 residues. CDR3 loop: CASSPRAGELFF. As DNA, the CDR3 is TGTGCCAGCAGCCCTCGGGCCGGGGAGCTGTTTTTT.